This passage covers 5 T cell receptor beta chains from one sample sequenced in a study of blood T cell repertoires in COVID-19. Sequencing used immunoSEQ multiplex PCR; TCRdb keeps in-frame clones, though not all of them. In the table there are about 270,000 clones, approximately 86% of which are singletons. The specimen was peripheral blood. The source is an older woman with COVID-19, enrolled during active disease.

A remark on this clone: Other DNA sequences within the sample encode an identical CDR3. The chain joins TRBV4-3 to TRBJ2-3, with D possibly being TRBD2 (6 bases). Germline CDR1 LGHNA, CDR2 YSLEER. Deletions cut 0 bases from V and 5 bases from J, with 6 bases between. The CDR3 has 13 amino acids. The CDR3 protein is CASSQEAGDTQYF. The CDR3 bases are TGCGCCAGCAGCCAAGAAGCGGGAGATACGCAGTATTTT.

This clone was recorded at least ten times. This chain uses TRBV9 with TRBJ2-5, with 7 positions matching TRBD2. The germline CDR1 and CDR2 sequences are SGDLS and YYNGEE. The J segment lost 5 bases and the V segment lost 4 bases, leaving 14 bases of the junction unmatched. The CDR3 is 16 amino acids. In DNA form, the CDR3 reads TGTGCCAGCAGCCCCCGGACTAGTCTAGGATGGGAGACCCAGTACTTC. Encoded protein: CASSPRTSLGWETQYF.

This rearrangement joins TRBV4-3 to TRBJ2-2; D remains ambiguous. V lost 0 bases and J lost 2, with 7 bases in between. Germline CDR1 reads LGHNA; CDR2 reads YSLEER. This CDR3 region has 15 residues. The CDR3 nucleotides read TGCGCCAGCAGCCAAGATTACAGAAACACCGGGGAGCTGTTTTTT. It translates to CASSQDYRNTGELFF.

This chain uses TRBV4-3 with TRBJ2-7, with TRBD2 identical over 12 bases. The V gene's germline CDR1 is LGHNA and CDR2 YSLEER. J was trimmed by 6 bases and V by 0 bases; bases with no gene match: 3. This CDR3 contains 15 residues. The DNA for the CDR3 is TGCGCCAGCAGCCAAGAACTAGCGGGGGGTCTCGAGCAGTACTTC. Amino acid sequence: CASSQELAGGLEQYF.

CDR3 in amino acids: CSALDRAAFF. The CDR3 DNA sequence: TGCAGCGCCCTGGACAGGGCGGCTTTCTTT. The V and J genes are TRBV29-1 and TRBJ1-1; 8 bases are shared with TRBD1. This CDR3 is 10 amino acids long. Germline V gene sequence: CDR1 SQVTM, CDR2 ANQGSEA. V was pared by 7 bases and J by 11 bases, with 6 bases of the junction left unmatched.